This TCR beta chain is from a study of T cells in tumors after PD-1 blockade. TCRdb's copy holds only in-frame clones and misses some; the assay was immunoSEQ multiplex PCR. Of roughly 33,000 clones in the sample, around 78% were seen once. V was pared by 3 bases and J by 8 bases, with 13 bases between. Germline V gene data show CDR1 as LNHDA and CDR2 as SQIVND (reference sequence). This CDR3 is built from 14 residues. The source of this sequence is a human donor with basal cell carcinoma. V is TRBV19 and J is TRBJ1-4; D call uncertain. The sequencing used PBMCs, collected before anti-PD-1 treatment. As DNA, the CDR3 is TGTGCCAGTAGTATCAGGTTACGAGGGGAAAAACTGTTTTTT. Its translation: CASSIRLRGEKLFF. Combining the CDR3 with reference TRBV19 and TRBJ1-4 gives the whole variable domain DGGITQSPKYLFRKEGQNVTLSCEQNLNHDAMYWYRQDPGQGLRLIYYSQIVNDFQKGDIAEGYSVSREKKESFPLTVTSAQKNPTAFYLCASSIRLRGEKLFFGSGTQLSVL.